This T cell receptor beta chain emerged from a study of blood T cell repertoires in COVID-19. Germline V gene data show CDR1 as SGHRS and CDR2 as YFSETQ. Trimming left V 0 bases short and J 5 bases short, with 5 bases between. CDR3 length: 12 amino acids. Original processing notes: For nucleated cells, counts were estimated from reference gene primer amplification. TCRdb's table, derived via immunoSEQ multiplex PCR, lists solely in-frame clones and lacks some. Clone size and V and J calls were adopted from that table, with D and trimming inferred from the DNA. The table shows 130,000 to 150,000 clones, with about four fifths occurring only once.

This receptor was identified in a human donor with acute or convalescent COVID-19. The donor label of this sample is uncertain. Sequenced input: peripheral blood. The chain links TRBV5-1 to TRBJ2-5; the D is unclear. The CDR3 loop is CASSLVSETQYF. The DNA for the CDR3 is TGCGCCAGCAGCTTGGTATCGGAGACCCAGTACTTC.